Detailed here is one T cell receptor beta chain. Generated by immunoSEQ multiplex PCR, the TCRdb table keeps only in-frame clones and is missing some. The sample consists of fewer than 800,000 clones, roughly 90% of them appearing once. Between the trimmed V and J ends, which lost 0 bases and 3 bases, there was a span of 15 bases. CDR1 LGHNA and CDR2 YNFKEQ come from the germline V gene. The CDR3 is made up of 16 amino acids. The treatment here: roughly 18 received Ad26.COV2.S at low or high dose, single or two shots; several received placebo; per-sample allocation not given. Specimen acquisition occurred on day 63 following the initial vaccine or placebo injection. This entry belongs to a study of Ad26.COV2.S vaccination and SARS-CoV-2 variants.

The chain has TRBV4-2 and TRBJ2-7; maybe TRBD2 (6 bases). Specimen: peripheral blood, collected in a trial of Ad26.COV2.S vaccine versus placebo. This sequence was found in a person aged 18 to 65 who received the Ad26.COV2.S COVID-19 vaccine or a placebo. Here the CDR3 reads CASSQDVGGALYEQYF. In nucleotides, the CDR3 is TGTGCCAGCAGCCAAGATGTAGGAGGGGCCCTCTACGAGCAGTACTTC.